The 13 T cell receptor beta chains presented below share a single source sample, sequenced in a study of spatial heterogeneity in lung cancer. Study-wide results and caveats: Intratumoral expanded alpha and beta TCR counts were found to track tumor mutation counts.

These TCRs are of unknown antigen specificity. Time point indicated: sample taken at primary tumor resection. TCRdb fed the 5' RACE reads into MiXCR, producing one record per CDR3 protein. In the table there are around 250 distinct CDR3 sequences, less than 30% of which are singletons. The sample in question was lung tumor tissue, obtained at surgery. These receptor sequences come from a male donor with early-stage non-small cell lung cancer.

By proportion, this clonotype is hyperexpanded. The library was designed around alpha chains, so this beta chain is a stray read whose abundance carries little weight. V usage is TRBV10-3 and J usage is TRBJ2-3, with 8 bases lining up with TRBD2. Unmatched junction bases numbered 3, after V lost 2 bases and J lost 5 bases. The CDR3 contains 14 residues. Germline V gives CDR1 ENHRY, CDR2 SYGVKD. CDR3 nucleotide sequence: TGTGCCATCAGTGAGGGGCTAGCGGGAGATACGCAGTATTTT. Protein product: CAISEGLAGDTQYF.

This clonotype is judged hyperexpanded (1% or more). This beta chain is a stray read from a library made for alpha chains; its abundance is not meaningful. CDR3: CASSRQGKKETQYF. CDR3 DNA sequence: TGTGCCAGCAGTAGACAGGGAAAAAAAGAGACCCAGTACTTC. The gene calls are TRBV12-3 or TRBV12-4 and TRBJ2-5, with 7 bases aligning to TRBD1. The ends lost 5 bases at V and 3 bases at J; junction bases unmatched: 6. There are 14 residues in the CDR3.

About this clonotype itself: This beta chain is a stray sequence in a library constructed for alpha chains; its clone size is not meaningful. V gene TRBV20-1 combines with J gene TRBJ2-5; the D gene is possibly TRBD2 (7 bases). This CDR3 has 15 amino acids. The germline V gene has CDR1 DFQATT and CDR2 SNEGSKA (reference sequence). V was shortened by 6 bases and J by 2 bases, with 19 bases between the two germline ends. Written as DNA, the CDR3 is TGCAGTGCCATGCGAGCGGGACAAGCTCAAGAGACCCAGTACTTC. Encoded protein: CSAMRAGQAQETQYF.

This clonotype is labeled large (0.1 to 1%). At one end, the junction sequence differs from germline, possibly due to a read error. This beta chain lies outside the target of a library built for alpha chains; its clone size means little. The CDR3 DNA reads TGTGCCAGCTCACCGACGACAGGGCAAGGGACCCAGTACTTC. Translated, it gives CASSPTTGQGTQYF. The chain couples TRBV18 to TRBJ2-5; 7 bases map to TRBD1. This CDR3 spans 14 amino acids. Germline V gene sequence: CDR1 KGHSH, CDR2 LQKENI.

Turning to this clonotype: This beta chain represents an off-target read in a library built for alpha chains; its size is of limited meaning. The V and J genes are TRBV7-9 and TRBJ1-2; 8 nucleotides agree with TRBD1. V dropped 5 bases and J dropped 7; count of bases not matched to a gene: 6. Germline V lookup: CDR1 SEHNR, CDR2 FQNEAQ (reference sequence). The CDR3 is 13 amino acids. As DNA, the CDR3 is TGTGCCAGCAGCCCCGGGACAGGTGTTGGCTACACCTTC. It translates to CASSPGTGVGYTF.

In its sample, this clonotype was seen a few times. The size of this beta chain means little, since it is a stray read in a library made for alpha chains. The chain uses TRBV7-2 and TRBJ2-5; 9 bases fit TRBD2. CDR3 size: 14 residues. Germline V CDR1 and CDR2: SGHTA, FQGNSA. V lost 5 bases to trimming and J lost 13 bases; unmatched junction nucleotides: 14. The CDR3 reads CASSPVLAGTSLYF. The CDR3, as DNA: TGTGCCAGCAGCCCCGTGCTGGCCGGGACTAGCTTGTACTTC.

In its sample, this clonotype is large. In a library made to pick up alpha chains, this beta chain is a stray read with a size that means little. This chain uses TRBV6-5 with TRBJ2-5; no clear D gene. The CDR3 totals 15 residues. Germline lookup yields CDR1 MNHEY and CDR2 SVGAGI. Trimming stripped 0 bases from V and 5 bases from J, with 13 bases between. The CDR3 protein is CASSYSPEDGETQYF. The CDR3 bases are TGTGCCAGCAGTTACTCCCCCGAGGACGGTGAGACCCAGTACTTC.

This clonotype has just a few counts. This beta chain appears as a stray read in a library generated for alpha chains; its size is not informative. The chain has TRBV20-1 and TRBJ2-7, with 13 positions matching TRBD2. Trimming removed 4 bases from V and 7 bases from J; junction bases left unmatched: 7. The CDR3 covers 14 residues. Per germline, CDR1 DFQATT and CDR2 SNEGSKA (reference sequence). CDR3 protein: CSATGLAGAQEQYF. The CDR3 coding sequence is TGCAGTGCTACAGGACTAGCGGGGGCTCAAGAGCAGTACTTC.

This clonotype is hyperexpanded by share. The size of this beta chain means little, since it is a stray read in a library made for alpha chains. The rearrangement links TRBV7-2 to TRBJ2-7; D perhaps matches TRBD2 (6 bases). V lost 5 bases to trimming and J lost 6 bases, with 17 bases between them. Looked up from germline, CDR1 is SGHTA and CDR2 is FQGNSA. CDR3 length: 14 amino acids. DNA of the CDR3: TGTGCCAGCAGCCCCCGGTCGCTGGGAGGCGAGCAGTACTTC. This codes for CASSPRSLGGEQYF.

Comment on this clonotype: With the library built for alpha chains, this beta chain is off target and its frequency is not meaningful. The chain has TRBV10-1 and TRBJ2-1, with 8 bases identical to TRBD1. Germline assignment: CDR1 WNHNN and CDR2 SYGVQD (reference sequence). The CDR3 extends over 12 amino acids. V was clipped by 0 bases and J by 15 bases; unmatched bases: 4. In DNA form, the CDR3 reads TGCGCCAGCAGTGAGTCCAGGGACAGGATGTTCTTC. Its protein product is CASSESRDRMFF.

With respect to this clonotype: Since the library was made to target alpha chains, this beta chain is a stray read and its abundance is not meaningful. The chain employs TRBV3-1 and TRBJ2-1; no definite D call. Germline-derived CDR1 and CDR2 are LGHDT and YNNKEL (reference sequence). The germline V and J ends were trimmed by 2 bases and 5 bases, with 7 bases remaining between them. There are 13 residues in the CDR3. The CDR3 bases are TGTGCCAGCAGCCAAAATCGAAACAATGAGCAGTTCTTC. Protein: CASSQNRNNEQFF.

A note on this clonotype: This beta chain lies outside the target of a library built for alpha chains; its clone size means little. The chain carries TRBV7-2 and TRBJ2-7, with a weak D call TRBD1 (5 bases). CDR1 and CDR2 (germline): SGHTA, FQGNSA. V lost 1 base, J lost 6 bases, and 13 bases lay in between. The CDR3 is made up of 14 amino acids. The CDR3 sequence is CASSLDPGFGEQYF. CDR3 coding DNA: TGTGCCAGCAGCTTAGATCCAGGGTTTGGCGAGCAGTACTTC.

Judged by abundance, this clonotype is large. With the library built for alpha chains, this beta chain is off target and its frequency is not meaningful. CDR3 DNA sequence: TGTGCCAGCAGTTCCTACGAGCAGTACTTC. It is translated as CASSSYEQYF. This chain uses TRBV12-3 or TRBV12-4 with TRBJ2-7; D remains ambiguous. V dropped 4 bases and J dropped 2 bases, with 0 bases sitting between them. This CDR3 has 10 amino acids.